This TCR beta chain was captured in a study of CD8+CD57+ T cells in acquired aplastic anemia. Study-wide context: DNA per sorted CD4+ or CD8+ sample ranged about 0.2 to 30 ug, averaging roughly 3.2 ug.

Of note for this clonotype: Its antigen remains unidentified.

Whole-study results and caveats: In common between the patients and the controls were nearly 30 CD8+ CDR3 sequences.

The TCR beta profiling, which covered VDJ combination and CDR3 sequence, was carried out using genomic DNA as the template. TCRdb recomputed calls from the reads with MiXCR, one row per CDR3 protein. Here the sample spans 250,000 to 350,000 distinct CDR3 sequences, roughly three fifths being singletons. Germline V gene lookup returns CDR1 KGHDR and CDR2 SFDVKD. V was clipped by 3 bases and J by 0 bases, with 10 bases between them. The CDR3 length is 15 residues. This chain uses TRBV24-1 with TRBJ2-5, with D unclear. This TCR was recovered from a human donor with severe aplastic anemia or a healthy control (not recorded which). Sequenced sample: sorted CD4+, CD8+, or CD8+CD57+ T cells (not recorded which) from PBMCs. The chain's CDR3 is CATSDLSRDQETQYF. In nucleotides, the CDR3 is TGTGCCACCAGTGATCTATCAAGGGACCAAGAGACCCAGTACTTC.